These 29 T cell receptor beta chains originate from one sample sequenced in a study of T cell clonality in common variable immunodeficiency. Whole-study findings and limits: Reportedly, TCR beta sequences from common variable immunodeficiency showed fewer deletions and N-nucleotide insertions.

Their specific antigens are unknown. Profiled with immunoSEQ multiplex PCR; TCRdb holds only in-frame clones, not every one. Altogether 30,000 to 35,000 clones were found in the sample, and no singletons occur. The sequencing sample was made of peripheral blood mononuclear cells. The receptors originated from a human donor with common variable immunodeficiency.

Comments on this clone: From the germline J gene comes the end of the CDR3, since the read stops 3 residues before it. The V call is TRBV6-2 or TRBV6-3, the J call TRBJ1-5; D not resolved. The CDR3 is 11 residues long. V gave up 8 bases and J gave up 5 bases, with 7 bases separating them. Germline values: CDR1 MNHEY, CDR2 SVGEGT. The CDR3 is CASRQDQPQHF. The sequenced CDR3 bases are TGTGCCAGCCGGCAGGATCAGCCC.

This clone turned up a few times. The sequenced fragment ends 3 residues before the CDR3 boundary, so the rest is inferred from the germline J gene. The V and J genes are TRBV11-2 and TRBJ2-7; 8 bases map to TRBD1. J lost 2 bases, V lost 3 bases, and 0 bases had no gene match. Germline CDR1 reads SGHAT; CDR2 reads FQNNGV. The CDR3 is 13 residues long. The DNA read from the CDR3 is TGTGCCAGCAGCTTGACAGGGGCCTACGAG. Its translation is CASSLTGAYE. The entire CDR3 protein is CASSLTGAYEQYF.

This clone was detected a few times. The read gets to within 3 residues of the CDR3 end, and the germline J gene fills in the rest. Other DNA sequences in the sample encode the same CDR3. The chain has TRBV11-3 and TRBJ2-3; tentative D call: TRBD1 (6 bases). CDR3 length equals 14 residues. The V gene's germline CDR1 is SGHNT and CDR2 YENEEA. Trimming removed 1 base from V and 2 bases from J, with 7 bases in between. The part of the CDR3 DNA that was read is TGTGCCAGCAGCTTAGGGGGGCCCACAGATACG. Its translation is CASSLGGPTDT. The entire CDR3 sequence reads CASSLGGPTDTQYF.

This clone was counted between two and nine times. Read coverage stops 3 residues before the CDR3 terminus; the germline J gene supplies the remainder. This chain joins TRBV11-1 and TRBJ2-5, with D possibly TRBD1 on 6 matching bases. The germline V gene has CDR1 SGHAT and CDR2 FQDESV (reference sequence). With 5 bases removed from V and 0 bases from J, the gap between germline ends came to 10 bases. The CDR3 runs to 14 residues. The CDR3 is CASSPTGNQETQYF. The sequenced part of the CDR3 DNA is TGTGCCAGCAGCCCTACAGGGAACCAAGAGACC.

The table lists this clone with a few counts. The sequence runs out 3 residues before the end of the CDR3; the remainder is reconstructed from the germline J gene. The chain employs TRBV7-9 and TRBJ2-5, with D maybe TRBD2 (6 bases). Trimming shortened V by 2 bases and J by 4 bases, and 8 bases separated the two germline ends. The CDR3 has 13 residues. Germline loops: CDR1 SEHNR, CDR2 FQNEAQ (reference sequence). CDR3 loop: CASSLRLGETQYF. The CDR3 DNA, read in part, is TGTGCCAGCAGCTTAAGACTAGGAGAGACC.

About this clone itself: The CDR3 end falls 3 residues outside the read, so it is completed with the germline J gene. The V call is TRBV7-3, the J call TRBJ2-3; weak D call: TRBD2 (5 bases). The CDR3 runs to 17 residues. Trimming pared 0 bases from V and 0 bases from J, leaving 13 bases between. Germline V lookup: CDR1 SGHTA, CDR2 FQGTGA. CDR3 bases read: TGTGCCAGCAGCTTAACTTTCAGCGGAGACAGCACAGATACG. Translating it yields CASSLTFSGDSTDT. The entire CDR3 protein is CASSLTFSGDSTDTQYF. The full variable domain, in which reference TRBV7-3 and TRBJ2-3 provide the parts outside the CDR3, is GAGVSQTPSNKVTEKGKYVELRCDPISGHTALYWYRQSLGQGPEFLIYFQGTGAADDSGLPNDRFFAVRPEGSVSTLKIQRTERGDSAVYLCASSLTFSGDSTDTQYFGPGTRLTVL.

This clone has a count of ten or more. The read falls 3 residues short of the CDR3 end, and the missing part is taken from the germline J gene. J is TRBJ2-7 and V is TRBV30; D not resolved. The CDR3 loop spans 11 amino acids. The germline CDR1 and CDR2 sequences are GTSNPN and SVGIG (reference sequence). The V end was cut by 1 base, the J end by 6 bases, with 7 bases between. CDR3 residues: CAWSAGGEQYF. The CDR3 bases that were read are TGTGCCTGGAGTGCCGGCGGCGAG.

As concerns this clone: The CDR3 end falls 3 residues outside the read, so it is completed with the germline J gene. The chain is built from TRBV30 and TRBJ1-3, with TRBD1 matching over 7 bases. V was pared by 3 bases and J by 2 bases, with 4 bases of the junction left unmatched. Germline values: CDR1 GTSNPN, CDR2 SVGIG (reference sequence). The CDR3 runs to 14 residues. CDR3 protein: CAWRRTGPGNTIYF. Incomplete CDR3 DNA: TGTGCCTGGAGGAGGACAGGACCTGGAAACACC.

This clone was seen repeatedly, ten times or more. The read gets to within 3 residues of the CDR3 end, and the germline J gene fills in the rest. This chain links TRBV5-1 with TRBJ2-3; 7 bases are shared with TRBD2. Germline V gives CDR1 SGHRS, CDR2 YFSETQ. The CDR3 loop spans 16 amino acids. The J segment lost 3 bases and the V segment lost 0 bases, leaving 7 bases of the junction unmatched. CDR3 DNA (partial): TGCGCCAGCAGCTTGGTGGCGGGAGACGTAACAGATACG. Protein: CASSLVAGDVTDT. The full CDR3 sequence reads CASSLVAGDVTDTQYF.

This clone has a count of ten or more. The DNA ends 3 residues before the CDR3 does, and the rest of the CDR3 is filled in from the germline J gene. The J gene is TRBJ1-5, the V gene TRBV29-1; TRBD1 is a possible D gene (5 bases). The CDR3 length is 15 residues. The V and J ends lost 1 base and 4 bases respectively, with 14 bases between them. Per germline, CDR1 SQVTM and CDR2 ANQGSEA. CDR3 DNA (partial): TGCAGCGTTGAAGGCGGGGGAAGTGGTAATCAGCCC. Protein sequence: CSVEGGGSGNQP. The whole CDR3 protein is CSVEGGGSGNQPQHF.

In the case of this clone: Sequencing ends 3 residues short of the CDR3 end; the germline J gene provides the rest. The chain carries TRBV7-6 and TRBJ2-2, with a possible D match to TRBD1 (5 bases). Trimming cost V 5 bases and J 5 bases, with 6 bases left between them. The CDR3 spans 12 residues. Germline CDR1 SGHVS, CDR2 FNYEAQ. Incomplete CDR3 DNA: TGTGCCAGCAGCCGGACAACCGGGGAG. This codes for CASSRTTGE. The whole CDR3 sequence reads CASSRTTGELFF.

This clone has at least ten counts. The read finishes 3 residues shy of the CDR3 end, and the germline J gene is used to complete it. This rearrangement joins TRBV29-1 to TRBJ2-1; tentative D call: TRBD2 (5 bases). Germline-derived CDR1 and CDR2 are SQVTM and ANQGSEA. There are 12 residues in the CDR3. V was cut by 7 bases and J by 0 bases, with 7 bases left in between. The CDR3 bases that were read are TGCAGCGCAGCGGTCTCCTACAATGAG. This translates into CSAAVSYNE. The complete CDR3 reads CSAAVSYNEQFF.

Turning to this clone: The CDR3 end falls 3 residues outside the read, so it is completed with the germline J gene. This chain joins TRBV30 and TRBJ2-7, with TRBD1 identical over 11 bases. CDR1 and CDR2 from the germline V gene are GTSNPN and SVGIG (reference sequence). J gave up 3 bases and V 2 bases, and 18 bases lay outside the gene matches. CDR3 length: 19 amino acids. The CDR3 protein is CAWSSNRDRGSRWLYEQYF. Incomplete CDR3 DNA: TGTGCCTGGAGTTCTAACCGGGACAGGGGGTCTCGCTGGCTCTACGAG.

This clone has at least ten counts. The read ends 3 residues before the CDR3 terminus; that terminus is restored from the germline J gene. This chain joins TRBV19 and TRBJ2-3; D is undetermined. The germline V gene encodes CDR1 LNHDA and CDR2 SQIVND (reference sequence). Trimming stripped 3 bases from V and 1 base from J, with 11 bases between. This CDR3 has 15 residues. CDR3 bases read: TGTGCCAGTAGTATGTTATCTTTTGGCACAGATACG. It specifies CASSMLSFGTDT. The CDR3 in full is CASSMLSFGTDTQYF. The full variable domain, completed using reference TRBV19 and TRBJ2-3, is DGGITQSPKYLFRKEGQNVTLSCEQNLNHDAMYWYRQDPGQGLRLIYYSQIVNDFQKGDIAEGYSVSREKKESFPLTVTSAQKNPTAFYLCASSMLSFGTDTQYFGPGTRLTVL.

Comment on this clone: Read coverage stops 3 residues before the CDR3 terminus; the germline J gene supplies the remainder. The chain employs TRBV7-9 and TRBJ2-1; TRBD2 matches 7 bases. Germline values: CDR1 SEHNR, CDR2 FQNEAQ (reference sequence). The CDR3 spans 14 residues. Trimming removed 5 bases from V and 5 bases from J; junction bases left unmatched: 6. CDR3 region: CASSRTSVHNEQFF. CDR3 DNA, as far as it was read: TGTGCCAGCAGCAGAACTAGCGTACACAATGAG.

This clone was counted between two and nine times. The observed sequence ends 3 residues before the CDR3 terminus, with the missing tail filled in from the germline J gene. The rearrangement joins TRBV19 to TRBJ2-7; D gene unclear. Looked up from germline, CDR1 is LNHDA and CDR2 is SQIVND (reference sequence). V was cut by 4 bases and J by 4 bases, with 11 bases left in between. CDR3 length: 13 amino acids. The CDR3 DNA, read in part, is TGTGCCAGTAGTAGAGCTATTGAGTACGAG. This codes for CASSRAIEYE. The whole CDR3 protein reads CASSRAIEYEQYF.

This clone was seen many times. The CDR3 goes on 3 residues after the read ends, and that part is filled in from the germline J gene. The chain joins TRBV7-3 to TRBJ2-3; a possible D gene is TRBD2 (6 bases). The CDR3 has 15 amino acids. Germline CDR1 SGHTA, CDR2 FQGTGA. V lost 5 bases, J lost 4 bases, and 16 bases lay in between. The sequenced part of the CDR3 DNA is TGTGCCAGCAGCCAAAAAACTAGCTACCCAGATACG. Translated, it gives CASSQKTSYPDT. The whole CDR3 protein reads CASSQKTSYPDTQYF. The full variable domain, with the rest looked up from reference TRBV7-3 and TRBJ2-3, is GAGVSQTPSNKVTEKGKYVELRCDPISGHTALYWYRQSLGQGPEFLIYFQGTGAADDSGLPNDRFFAVRPEGSVSTLKIQRTERGDSAVYLCASSQKTSYPDTQYFGPGTRLTVL.

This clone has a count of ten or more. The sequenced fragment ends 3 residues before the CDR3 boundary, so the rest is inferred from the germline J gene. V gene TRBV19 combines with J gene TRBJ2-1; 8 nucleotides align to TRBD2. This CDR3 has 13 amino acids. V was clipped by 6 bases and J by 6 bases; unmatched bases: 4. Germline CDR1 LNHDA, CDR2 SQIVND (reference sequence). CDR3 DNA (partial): TGTGCCAGTAGGATTAGCGGGATCAATGAG. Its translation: CASRISGINE. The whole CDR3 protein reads CASRISGINEQFF.

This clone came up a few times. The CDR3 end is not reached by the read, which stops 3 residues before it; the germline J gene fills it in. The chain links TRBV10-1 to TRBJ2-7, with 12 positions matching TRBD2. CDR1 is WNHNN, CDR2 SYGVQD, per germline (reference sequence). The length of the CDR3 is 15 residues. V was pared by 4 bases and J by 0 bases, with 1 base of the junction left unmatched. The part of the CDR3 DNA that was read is TGCGCCAGCAGTGGGACTAGCGGGAACTCCTACGAG. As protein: CASSGTSGNSYE. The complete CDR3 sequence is CASSGTSGNSYEQYF.

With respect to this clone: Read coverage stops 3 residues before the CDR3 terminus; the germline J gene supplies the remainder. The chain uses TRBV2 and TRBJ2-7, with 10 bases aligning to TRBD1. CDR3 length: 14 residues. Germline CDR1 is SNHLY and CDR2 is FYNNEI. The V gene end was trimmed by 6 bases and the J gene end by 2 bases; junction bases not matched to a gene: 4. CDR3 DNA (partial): TGTGCCAGCAGCCGGGACAGGGGAGCCTACGAG. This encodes CASSRDRGAYE. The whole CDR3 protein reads CASSRDRGAYEQYF.

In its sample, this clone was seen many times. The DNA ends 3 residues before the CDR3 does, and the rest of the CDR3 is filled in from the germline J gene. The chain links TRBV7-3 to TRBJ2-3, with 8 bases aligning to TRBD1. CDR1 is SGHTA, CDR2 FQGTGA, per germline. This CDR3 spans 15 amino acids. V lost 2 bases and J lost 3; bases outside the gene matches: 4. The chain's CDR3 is CASSLDGTGTDTQYF. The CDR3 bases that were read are TGTGCCAGCAGCTTAGACGGGACAGGAACAGATACG.

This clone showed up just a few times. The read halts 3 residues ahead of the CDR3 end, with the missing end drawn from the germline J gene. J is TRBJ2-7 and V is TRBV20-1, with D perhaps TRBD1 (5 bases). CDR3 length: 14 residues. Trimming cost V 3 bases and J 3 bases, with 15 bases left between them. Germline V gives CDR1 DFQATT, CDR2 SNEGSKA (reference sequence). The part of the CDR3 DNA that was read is TGCAGTGCTAGTATGCAGGGTGCGATCTACGAG. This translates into CSASMQGAIYE. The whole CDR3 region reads CSASMQGAIYEQYF.

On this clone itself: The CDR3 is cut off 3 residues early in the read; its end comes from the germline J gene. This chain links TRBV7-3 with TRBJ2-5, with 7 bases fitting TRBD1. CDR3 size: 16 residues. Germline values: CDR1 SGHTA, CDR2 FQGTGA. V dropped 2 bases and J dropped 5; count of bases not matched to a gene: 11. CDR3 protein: CASSLGGQPKGETQYF. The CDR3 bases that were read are TGTGCCAGCAGCTTAGGGGGACAGCCTAAGGGGGAGACC.

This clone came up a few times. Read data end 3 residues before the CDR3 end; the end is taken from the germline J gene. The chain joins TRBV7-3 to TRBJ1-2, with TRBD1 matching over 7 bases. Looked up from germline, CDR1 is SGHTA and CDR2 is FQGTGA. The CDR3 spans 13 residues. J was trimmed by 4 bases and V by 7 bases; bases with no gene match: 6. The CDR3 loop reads CASKPGTAYGYTF. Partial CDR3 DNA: TGTGCCAGCAAACCCGGGACAGCCTATGGC. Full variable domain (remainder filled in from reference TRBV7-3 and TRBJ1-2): GAGVSQTPSNKVTEKGKYVELRCDPISGHTALYWYRQSLGQGPEFLIYFQGTGAADDSGLPNDRFFAVRPEGSVSTLKIQRTERGDSAVYLCASKPGTAYGYTFGSGTRLTVV.

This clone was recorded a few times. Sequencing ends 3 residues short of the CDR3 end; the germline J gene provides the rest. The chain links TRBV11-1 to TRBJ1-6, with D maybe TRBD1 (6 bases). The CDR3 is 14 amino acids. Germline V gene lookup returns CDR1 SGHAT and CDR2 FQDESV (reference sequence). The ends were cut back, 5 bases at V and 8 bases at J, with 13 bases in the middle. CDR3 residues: CASSLRTVDSPLHF. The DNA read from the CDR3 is TGTGCCAGCAGCCTTCGGACAGTGGATTCACCC.

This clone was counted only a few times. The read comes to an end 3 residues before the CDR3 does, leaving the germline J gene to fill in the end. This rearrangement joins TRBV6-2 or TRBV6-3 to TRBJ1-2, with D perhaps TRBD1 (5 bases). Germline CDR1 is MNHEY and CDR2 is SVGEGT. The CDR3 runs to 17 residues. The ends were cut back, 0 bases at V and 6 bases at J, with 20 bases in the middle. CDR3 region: CASSYSETMTARNGYTF. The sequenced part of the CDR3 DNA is TGTGCCAGCAGTTACTCTGAGACGATGACAGCTCGGAATGGC.

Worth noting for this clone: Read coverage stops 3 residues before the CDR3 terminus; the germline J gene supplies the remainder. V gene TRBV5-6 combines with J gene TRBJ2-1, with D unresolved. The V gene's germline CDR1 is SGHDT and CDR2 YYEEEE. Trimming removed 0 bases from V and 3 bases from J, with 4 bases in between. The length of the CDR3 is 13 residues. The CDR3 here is CASSLVLYNEQFF. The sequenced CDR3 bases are TGTGCCAGCAGCTTGGTCCTCTACAATGAG.

The CDR3 region is CASSLDSLYGYTF. CDR3 DNA (partial): TGTGCCAGCAGCCTCGACAGCCTCTATGGC. The chain joins TRBV7-9 to TRBJ1-2; D possibly corresponds to TRBD1 (5 bases). The CDR3 extends 3 residues past the end of the read, so its final part is completed from the germline J gene. Trimming shortened V by 5 bases and J by 4 bases, and 11 bases separated the two germline ends. The CDR3 sequence is 13 residues long. Germline V gene data show CDR1 as SEHNR and CDR2 as FQNEAQ (reference sequence).

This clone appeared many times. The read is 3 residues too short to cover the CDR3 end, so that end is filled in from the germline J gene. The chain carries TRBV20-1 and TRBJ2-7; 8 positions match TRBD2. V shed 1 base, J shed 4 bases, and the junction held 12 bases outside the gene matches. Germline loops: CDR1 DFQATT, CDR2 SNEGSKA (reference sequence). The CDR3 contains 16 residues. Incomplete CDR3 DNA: TGCAGTGCTAGAGGGGGGCGGCTAGCGGGCTCATACGAG. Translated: CSARGGRLAGSYE. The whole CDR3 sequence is CSARGGRLAGSYEQYF.